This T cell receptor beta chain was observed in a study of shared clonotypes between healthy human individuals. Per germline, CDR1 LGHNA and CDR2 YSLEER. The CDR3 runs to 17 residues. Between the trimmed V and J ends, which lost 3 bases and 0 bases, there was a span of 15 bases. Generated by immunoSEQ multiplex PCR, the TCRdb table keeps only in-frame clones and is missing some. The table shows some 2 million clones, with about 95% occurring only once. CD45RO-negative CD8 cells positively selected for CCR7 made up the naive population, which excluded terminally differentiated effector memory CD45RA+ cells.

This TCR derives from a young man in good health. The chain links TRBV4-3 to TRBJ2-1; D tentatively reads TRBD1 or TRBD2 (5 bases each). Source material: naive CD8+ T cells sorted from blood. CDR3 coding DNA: TGCGCCAGCAGCCATGGGACCGAAGGGCGCTCCTACAATGAGCAGTTCTTC. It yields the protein CASSHGTEGRSYNEQFF.